This passage covers 19 T cell receptor beta chains from one sample sequenced in a study of T cell responses to AZD1222 COVID-19 vaccine. Assay: immunoSEQ multiplex PCR; the TCRdb copy retains only in-frame clones and omits some. The sample lists around 96,000 clones; about 82% were seen once. This specimen was peripheral blood, taken 28 days after the second AZD1222 dose. All receptors come from an adult who received the AZD1222 COVID-19 vaccine.

The count of this clone is one. CDR3: CATSRDRGRADTQYF. DNA for the CDR3: TGTGCCACCAGCAGAGATCGCGGGAGGGCAGATACGCAGTATTTT. The V and J genes are TRBV15 and TRBJ2-3, with TRBD2 identical over 9 bases. Per the germline V gene, CDR1 is LNHNV and CDR2 is YYDKDF (reference sequence). V was pared by 0 bases and J by 4 bases, with 2 bases of the junction left unmatched. The CDR3 spans 15 residues.

This chain uses TRBV9 with TRBJ2-7; 8 positions agree with TRBD1. The CDR3 sequence is 15 residues long. Per the germline V gene, CDR1 is SGDLS and CDR2 is YYNGEE. The V gene end was trimmed by 0 bases and the J gene end by 3 bases; junction bases not matched to a gene: 5. The CDR3 sequence: CASSVEGQAHYEQYF. CDR3 DNA: TGTGCCAGCAGCGTAGAGGGACAGGCCCACTACGAGCAGTACTTC.

V is TRBV9 and J is TRBJ2-7; the D is unclear. The V and J ends lost 0 bases and 2 bases respectively, with 9 bases between them. This CDR3 has 14 amino acids. The germline V gene encodes CDR1 SGDLS and CDR2 YYNGEE. The CDR3 loop is CASSVGATPYEQYF. CDR3 in DNA: TGTGCCAGCAGCGTAGGAGCGACCCCCTACGAGCAGTACTTC.

The V call is TRBV4-2, the J call TRBJ1-3; 9 nucleotides agree with TRBD1. The CDR3 totals 17 residues. Germline loops: CDR1 LGHNA, CDR2 YNFKEQ. The ends lost 1 base at V and 2 bases at J; junction bases unmatched: 6. DNA for the CDR3: TGTGCCAGCAGCCAAGCCGGGACAGGGTTCGCTGGAAACACCATATATTTT. Amino acids: CASSQAGTGFAGNTIYF.

This clone was detected a few times. This rearrangement joins TRBV2 to TRBJ1-1; the D gene is possibly TRBD1 (5 bases). The CDR3 is 12 amino acids. Trimming left V 2 bases short and J 11 bases short, with 12 bases between. Germline CDR1 and CDR2: SNHLY and FYNNEI. CDR3 region: CASSESGKGAFF. CDR3 in DNA: TGTGCCAGCAGTGAATCGGGGAAGGGGGCTTTCTTT. Variable domain in full (rest from reference TRBV2 and TRBJ1-1): EPEVTQTPSHQVTQMGQEVILRCVPISNHLYFYWYRQILGQKVEFLVSFYNNEISEKSEIFDDQFSVERPDGSNFTLKIRSTKLEDSAMYFCASSESGKGAFFGQGTRLTVV.

The chain combines TRBV28 with TRBJ2-7, with no clear D. Germline V gene data show CDR1 as MDHEN and CDR2 as SYDVKM. V lost 5 bases, J lost 1 base, and 12 bases lay in between. This CDR3 region has 14 residues. CDR3 bases: TGTGCCAGCAGTCCCCCGGTCTCATCCTACGAGCAGTACTTC. Its translation: CASSPPVSSYEQYF.

This clone was detected only a few times. This chain uses TRBV30 with TRBJ2-7, with D uncertain. CDR3 length: 15 amino acids. Trimming shortened V by 0 bases and J by 2 bases, and 14 bases separated the two germline ends. Germline V gives CDR1 GTSNPN, CDR2 SVGIG (reference sequence). The CDR3 loop is CAWSVSPELPYEQYF. The CDR3 coding sequence is TGTGCCTGGAGTGTTTCTCCCGAACTACCCTACGAGCAGTACTTC.

This clone was seen only a few times. The chain carries TRBV4-1 and TRBJ1-4, with D possibly TRBD1 on 6 matching bases. CDR1 and CDR2 from the germline V gene are MGHRA and YSYEKL. The CDR3 consists of 16 residues. V gave up 0 bases and J gave up 11 bases, with 19 bases separating them. The CDR3 here is CASSQDTLTAGAKLFF. The CDR3 nucleotides are TGCGCCAGCAGCCAAGATACTCTTACTGCAGGGGCGAAACTGTTTTTT.

The chain uses TRBV28 and TRBJ1-3, with D unclear. Per the germline V gene, CDR1 is MDHEN and CDR2 is SYDVKM. V was pared by 0 bases and J by 3 bases, with 9 bases between. CDR3 length: 15 amino acids. The chain's CDR3 is CASSLWATDGNTIYF. The CDR3 region has the DNA TGTGCCAGCAGTTTATGGGCGACGGATGGAAACACCATATATTTT.

The genes are TRBV27 and TRBJ2-7; 9 bases are a match to TRBD1. The CDR3 covers 16 residues. Looked up from germline, CDR1 is MNHEY and CDR2 is SMNVEV (reference sequence). The ends lost 6 bases at V and 5 bases at J; junction bases unmatched: 14. CDR3 DNA: TGTGCCAGCAGCAGTTTAGCGACAGGGGGGGGCCACGAGCAGTACTTC. This gives the protein CASSSLATGGGHEQYF.

The rearrangement uses TRBV10-2 and TRBJ1-3; the D gene is possibly TRBD1 (5 bases). The CDR3 runs 14 residues. CDR1 and CDR2 (germline): WSHSY, SAAADI. Trimming cost V 4 bases and J 4 bases, with 11 bases left between them. Here the CDR3 DNA reads TGCGCCAGCAGTGCGGGGGTGAGGGGAAACACCATATATTTT. This sequence encodes CASSAGVRGNTIYF.

J is TRBJ1-1 and V is TRBV4-2; perhaps TRBD1 as D (5 bases). This CDR3 is built from 15 residues. Germline assignment: CDR1 LGHNA and CDR2 YNFKEQ. Trimming took off 0 bases at V and 6 bases at J, with 14 bases between the two ends. CDR3 sequence: CASSQDVGGIPEAFF. CDR3 nucleotide sequence: TGTGCCAGCAGCCAAGATGTTGGGGGGATCCCTGAAGCTTTCTTT.

This clone has a handful of counts. V usage is TRBV11-1 and J usage is TRBJ2-1; D gene unclear. The CDR3 runs to 13 residues. Germline lookup yields CDR1 SGHAT and CDR2 FQDESV (reference sequence). V lost 6 bases to trimming and J lost 15 bases, with 21 bases between them. CDR3 in amino acids: CASSLRLMTDWFF. The DNA for the CDR3 is TGTGCCAGCAGTCTACGACTTATGACGGATTGGTTCTTC.

This chain connects TRBV19 to TRBJ2-2; no clear D gene. V lost 7 bases and J lost 2, with 8 bases in between. CDR1 and CDR2 from the germline V gene are LNHDA and SQIVND (reference sequence). CDR3 size: 13 residues. CDR3 sequence (DNA): TGTGCCAGTACCCACCAAAACACCGGGGAGCTGTTTTTT. Translating it yields CASTHQNTGELFF.

This clone was counted between two and nine times. The gene calls are TRBV7-9 and TRBJ2-3; a weak D match, TRBD1 (6 bases). From germline, CDR1 is SEHNR and CDR2 FQNEAQ (reference sequence). The CDR3 contains 13 residues. Between the trimmed V and J ends, which lost 4 bases and 11 bases, there was a span of 16 bases. CDR3 sequence (DNA): TGTGCCAGCAGCTCCAATGGTGGGGGCGAGCAGTATTTT. It encodes CASSSNGGGEQYF.

The V call is TRBV4-1, the J call TRBJ1-5; D remains ambiguous. The germline gives CDR1 MGHRA, CDR2 YSYEKL. Trimming left V 1 base short and J 7 bases short, with 8 bases between. The CDR3 has 13 amino acids. The CDR3: CASSQGGAQPQHF. CDR3 nucleotide sequence: TGCGCCAGCAGCCAAGGGGGTGCCCAGCCCCAGCATTTT.

For the CDR3, the DNA is TGTGCCAGTAGTATGGACCCGGCAGGGACCGCTTCACCCCTCCACTTT. This sequence encodes CASSMDPAGTASPLHF. This chain links TRBV19 with TRBJ1-6, with a tentative D call TRBD1 (5 bases). There are 16 residues in the CDR3. The V gene lost 3 bases and the J gene lost 9 bases, with 18 bases spanning the gap. Germline V gene lookup returns CDR1 LNHDA and CDR2 SQIVND (reference sequence).

The chain uses TRBV28 and TRBJ2-3; D tentatively fits TRBD1 or TRBD2 (6 bases each). V was cut by 3 bases and J by 1 base, with 11 bases left in between. Germline values: CDR1 MDHEN, CDR2 SYDVKM. The CDR3 has 15 amino acids. The CDR3 protein is CASSFWGARTDTQYF. CDR3 bases: TGTGCCAGCAGTTTCTGGGGGGCCCGCACAGATACGCAGTATTTT.

The chain couples TRBV7-9 to TRBJ1-5, with no clear D. V was cut by 0 bases and J by 4 bases, with 7 bases left in between. The germline CDR1 and CDR2 sequences are SEHNR and FQNEAQ (reference sequence). The CDR3 runs 14 residues. CDR3 nucleotide sequence: TGTGCCAGCAGCTTAGCGCAGAGGAATCAGCCCCAGCATTTT. It specifies CASSLAQRNQPQHF.